The 29 T cell receptor beta chains reported below all come from one sample, sequenced in a study of blood T cell repertoires in COVID-19. The protocol was immunoSEQ multiplex PCR, while the TCRdb copy is restricted to in-frame clones and leaves out a portion. The data contain 250,000 to 350,000 clones, 90% of them singletons. The sample comprised PBMCs or T cells enriched from blood (not recorded which). Receptor source: a young woman with acute COVID-19.

The J gene is TRBJ1-3, the V gene TRBV9; 10 nucleotides match TRBD1. This CDR3 comprises 15 residues. V gave up 7 bases and J gave up 2 bases; unmatched junction bases: 6. CDR1 and CDR2 from the germline V gene are SGDLS and YYNGEE. The CDR3 region has the DNA TGTGCCAGCGGAACGGGACAGGGGACTGGAAACACCATATATTTT. Its protein product is CASGTGQGTGNTIYF.

The chain couples TRBV24-1 to TRBJ1-1, with 10 bases fitting TRBD1. CDR3 size: 14 residues. Trimming took 4 bases from V and 11 from J; bases not matched to a gene: 9. Germline loops: CDR1 KGHDR, CDR2 SFDVKD. The CDR3 DNA sequence: TGTGCCACCAGTGAAACCGGGACAGGGGAGATCGCTTTCTTT. This gives the protein CATSETGTGEIAFF.

The V gene is TRBV28, the J gene TRBJ1-2; possibly TRBD1 for D (5 bases). This CDR3 contains 14 residues. The germline V gene encodes CDR1 MDHEN and CDR2 SYDVKM. Trimming shortened V by 11 bases and J by 8 bases, and 24 bases separated the two germline ends. CDR3 sequence reads: CAVSKDTTLVGYTF. CDR3 in DNA: TGTGCCGTCAGCAAGGACACCACGCTGGTGGGCTACACCTTC.

This CDR3 reads CASKSIAEATNEKLFF. The CDR3 nucleotides read TGTGCCAGTAAATCCATCGCGGAGGCAACTAATGAAAAACTGTTTTTT. V gene TRBV19 combines with J gene TRBJ1-4; D is uncertain. The length of the CDR3 is 16 residues. Germline CDR1 LNHDA, CDR2 SQIVND (reference sequence). Trimming stripped 7 bases from V and 0 bases from J, with 15 bases between.

The chain combines TRBV28 with TRBJ1-5, with 7 nucleotides matching TRBD1. CDR1 is MDHEN, CDR2 SYDVKM, per germline. The trim removed 3 bases at V and 4 bases at J, leaving 3 bases unmatched. This CDR3 region has 14 residues. The DNA for the CDR3 is TGTGCCAGCAGTTTGACAGGGCAAAATCAGCCCCAGCATTTT. It specifies CASSLTGQNQPQHF.

The chain joins TRBV10-1 to TRBJ2-4; 16 bases are shared with TRBD2. V lost 5 bases and J lost 0; bases outside the gene matches: 4. The germline CDR1 and CDR2 sequences are WNHNN and SYGVQD (reference sequence). The CDR3 is 18 amino acids. CDR3 in amino acids: CASSPGLAGGVAKNIQYF. CDR3 nucleotides: TGCGCCAGCAGTCCGGGACTAGCGGGAGGGGTAGCCAAAAACATTCAGTACTTC.

The chain combines TRBV11-2 with TRBJ2-7; D possibly corresponds to TRBD1 (5 bases). The germline V gene has CDR1 SGHAT and CDR2 FQNNGV. The ends were cut back, 3 bases at V and 3 bases at J, with 15 bases in the middle. The length of the CDR3 is 15 residues. The CDR3 here is CASSLQFDRGYEQYF. The DNA for the CDR3 is TGTGCCAGCAGCTTGCAGTTCGACAGAGGCTACGAGCAGTACTTC.

The chain uses TRBV4-2 and TRBJ2-1; 7 bases align to TRBD1. Germline lookup yields CDR1 LGHNA and CDR2 YNFKEQ. The trim removed 3 bases at V and 7 bases at J, leaving 15 bases unmatched. This CDR3 comprises 17 residues. The CDR3 DNA sequence: TGTGCCAGCAGCCAGGACACTAACAGGGGCATCTGGAATGAGCAGTTCTTC. Protein product: CASSQDTNRGIWNEQFF.

The chain uses TRBV4-2 and TRBJ1-5; 8 positions match TRBD1. Trimming at V came to 0 bases and at J to 0 bases, leaving 13 bases not matched to a gene. The CDR3 runs to 20 residues. The V gene's germline CDR1 is LGHNA and CDR2 YNFKEQ. CDR3 sequence reads: CASSQERSDRGQYSNQPQHF. The CDR3 nucleotides are TGTGCCAGCAGCCAAGAACGTAGTGACAGGGGACAATATAGCAATCAGCCCCAGCATTTT.

The chain employs TRBV2 and TRBJ1-1; TRBD1 might be the D (5 bases). The V end lost 0 bases, the J end lost 2 bases, and 16 bases lay between the germline ends. CDR1 and CDR2 (germline): SNHLY, FYNNEI. The CDR3 length is 17 residues. The CDR3 loop reads CASSEAILQGGNTEAFF. The CDR3 DNA follows: TGTGCCAGCAGTGAAGCGATTCTGCAGGGAGGTAACACTGAAGCTTTCTTT.

This chain links TRBV12-3 or TRBV12-4 with TRBJ2-5; D ambiguous. CDR3 size: 11 residues. V shed 6 bases and J shed 5 bases, with 7 bases lying between them. CDR3 DNA: TGTGCCAGCAGAATCCGGGAGACCCAGTACTTC. It yields the protein CASRIRETQYF.

In nucleotides, the CDR3 is TGTGCCAGCAGTGCTCACAGGTTACACACTGAAGCTTTCTTT. This translates into CASSAHRLHTEAFF. V is TRBV27 and J is TRBJ1-1, with a tentative D call TRBD1 (5 bases). In germline, CDR1 is MNHEY, CDR2 SMNVEV (reference sequence). The CDR3 loop spans 14 amino acids. The germline V and J ends were trimmed by 5 bases and 3 bases, with 13 bases remaining between them.

V and J are TRBV7-9 and TRBJ2-5; D might be TRBD2 (5 bases). Trimming removed 4 bases from V and 1 base from J, with 10 bases in between. Per germline, CDR1 SEHNR and CDR2 FQNEAQ (reference sequence). This CDR3 is built from 14 residues. In DNA, the CDR3 is TGTGCCAGCAGCTCCAGCGGTATCCAAGAGACCCAGTACTTC. Translation gives CASSSSGIQETQYF.

The chain is built from TRBV7-9 and TRBJ2-1; the match to TRBD2 covers 10 bases. The trim removed 1 base at V and 4 bases at J, leaving 7 bases unmatched. Germline loops: CDR1 SEHNR, CDR2 FQNEAQ (reference sequence). The CDR3 is made up of 17 amino acids. The CDR3 DNA reads as TGTGCCAGCAGCTTAGTGGGGGCTAGCGGGAGTTACAATGAGCAGTTCTTC. Translation: CASSLVGASGSYNEQFF.

For this clone: Distinct nucleotide sequences in the sample also encode this CDR3. The chain is built from TRBV12-3 or TRBV12-4 and TRBJ2-5; D possibly corresponds to TRBD1 (6 bases). The V gene lost 3 bases and the J gene lost 2 bases, with 7 bases spanning the gap. This CDR3 has 13 amino acids. The DNA for the CDR3 is TGTGCCAGCAGTTTGAGGGGGCAAGAGACCCAGTACTTC. Amino acid sequence: CASSLRGQETQYF.

V and J are TRBV10-3 and TRBJ1-2; TRBD1 agrees at 8 bases. The V gene's germline CDR1 is ENHRY and CDR2 SYGVKD. The V gene end was trimmed by 6 bases and the J gene end by 4 bases; junction bases not matched to a gene: 7. This CDR3 has 14 amino acids. CDR3 in amino acids: CAISKGQETYGYTF. DNA for the CDR3: TGTGCCATCAGCAAGGGACAGGAGACCTATGGCTACACCTTC.

The rearrangement joins TRBV28 to TRBJ2-7, with TRBD2 identical over 9 bases. V trimming: 5 bases; J trimming: 3 bases; junction bases outside the gene matches: 2. Per the germline V gene, CDR1 is MDHEN and CDR2 is SYDVKM. This CDR3 region has 13 residues. This CDR3 is CASSETSGYEQYF. Written as DNA, the CDR3 is TGTGCCAGCAGTGAGACTAGCGGCTACGAGCAGTACTTC. The full variable domain, in which reference TRBV28 and TRBJ2-7 provide the parts outside the CDR3, is DVKVTQSSRYLVKRTGEKVFLECVQDMDHENMFWYRQDPGLGLRLIYFSYDVKMKEKGDIPEGYSVSREKKERFSLILESASTNQTSMYLCASSETSGYEQYFGPGTRLTVT.

This chain uses TRBV20-1 with TRBJ2-5, with 8 positions matching TRBD1. Looked up from germline, CDR1 is DFQATT and CDR2 is SNEGSKA (reference sequence). Unmatched junction bases numbered 1, after V lost 5 bases and J lost 5 bases. The CDR3 consists of 11 residues. The CDR3: CSAYRGETQYF. CDR3 nucleotide sequence: TGCAGTGCTTACAGGGGGGAGACCCAGTACTTC.

The rearrangement links TRBV14 to TRBJ2-1; TRBD2 aligns across 9 bases. Germline CDR1 is SGHDN and CDR2 is FVKESK. The CDR3 runs to 13 residues. V lost 8 bases, J lost 7 bases, and 6 bases stayed unmatched. Here the CDR3 DNA reads TGTGCCAGCGGCGGGAGGGCCGGTAATGAGCAGTTCTTC. The encoded protein is CASGGRAGNEQFF.

The V and J genes are TRBV7-9 and TRBJ2-1; 9 nucleotides match TRBD2. This CDR3 comprises 16 residues. Germline CDR1 and CDR2: SEHNR and FQNEAQ (reference sequence). V dropped 5 bases and J dropped 9; count of bases not matched to a gene: 14. The CDR3 DNA sequence: TGTGCCAGCAGCCCCAGGGAGGGTAGCGGGAGTCCTGAGCAGTTCTTC. Amino acid sequence: CASSPREGSGSPEQFF.

This clone appeared a single time. The genes are TRBV28 and TRBJ2-7, with 10 positions matching TRBD1. CDR3 length equals 14 residues. CDR1 is MDHEN and CDR2 is SYDVKM in the germline V gene. The V segment lost 10 bases and the J segment 6 bases; nucleotides outside the gene matches: 12. The CDR3 here is CATSTGGAEREQYF. For the CDR3, the DNA is TGTGCCACTTCGACAGGGGGCGCGGAACGCGAGCAGTACTTC.

V gene TRBV10-3 combines with J gene TRBJ2-7; a possible D gene is TRBD1 (8 bases). V lost 10 bases and J lost 3, with 25 bases in between. Germline CDR1 ENHRY, CDR2 SYGVKD. The CDR3 length is 16 residues. CDR3 nucleotide sequence: TGTGCCACGTCGCCGGGACAGGAGTTAGCGGGCTACGAGCAGTACTTC. Its protein product is CATSPGQELAGYEQYF.

The V call is TRBV5-1, the J call TRBJ1-1; 7 bases fit TRBD1. Germline CDR1 reads SGHRS; CDR2 reads YFSETQ. V shed 3 bases and J 7 bases; nucleotides not matched to a gene: 3. There are 12 residues in the CDR3. CDR3 loop: CASSWAGGEAFF. CDR3 coding DNA: TGCGCCAGCAGCTGGGCAGGGGGTGAAGCTTTCTTT. Full variable domain (rest looked up from reference TRBV5-1 and TRBJ1-1): KAGVTQTPRYLIKTRGQQVTLSCSPISGHRSVSWYQQTPGQGLQFLFEYFSETQRNKGNFPGRFSGRQFSNSRSEMNVSTLELGDSALYLCASSWAGGEAFFGQGTRLTVV.

The chain recombines TRBV29-1 with TRBJ2-3; D perhaps matches TRBD2 (6 bases). The CDR3 runs to 14 residues. Germline V CDR1 and CDR2: SQVTM, ANQGSEA. V was pared by 7 bases and J by 2 bases, with 16 bases between. CDR3 sequence reads: CSGRVGGPTDTQYF. CDR3 bases: TGCAGCGGGAGGGTTGGCGGTCCCACAGATACGCAGTATTTT.

This clone has a single count. J is TRBJ2-3 and V is TRBV10-3; tentatively, D is TRBD1 (6 bases). Per the germline V gene, CDR1 is ENHRY and CDR2 is SYGVKD. Deletions cut 9 bases from V and 4 bases from J, with 14 bases between. The CDR3 loop spans 13 amino acids. Here the CDR3 DNA reads TGTGCCATGACAGGACGTGCGGCAGATACGCAGTATTTT. Its translation: CAMTGRAADTQYF.

This clone was counted a single time. The rearrangement joins TRBV27 to TRBJ1-2, with D possibly matching TRBD1 (6 bases). This CDR3 contains 15 residues. Germline loops: CDR1 MNHEY, CDR2 SMNVEV (reference sequence). V lost 5 bases and J lost 3, with 16 bases in between. CDR3 in amino acids: CASSPLGGNDYGYTF. CDR3 coding DNA: TGTGCCAGCAGTCCACTAGGGGGTAATGACTATGGCTACACCTTC.

V gene TRBV19 combines with J gene TRBJ1-2; 12 positions agree with TRBD1. In germline, CDR1 is LNHDA, CDR2 SQIVND (reference sequence). J lost 4 bases, V lost 8 bases, and 8 bases had no gene match. The length of the CDR3 is 15 residues. The CDR3 DNA follows: TGTGCCAGTGGGGACAGGGGGCGCGTGGGCTATGGCTACACCTTC. This encodes CASGDRGRVGYGYTF.

The V call is TRBV7-8, the J call TRBJ2-1; 13 positions match TRBD2. V trimming: 5 bases; J trimming: 1 base; junction bases outside the gene matches: 17. The CDR3 is made up of 21 amino acids. The V gene's germline CDR1 is SGHVS and CDR2 FQNEAQ. CDR3 coding DNA: TGTGCCAGCAGCACTCCACCGGGACTAGCGGGACCCGGACAGTCCTACAATGAGCAGTTCTTC. It is translated as CASSTPPGLAGPGQSYNEQFF. Supplemented by reference TRBV7-8 and TRBJ2-1, the full variable domain reads GAGVSQSPRYKVAKRGQDVALRCDPISGHVSLFWYQQALGQGPEFLTYFQNEAQLDKSGLPSDRFFAERPEGSVSTLKIQRTQQEDSAVYLCASSTPPGLAGPGQSYNEQFFGPGTRLTVL.

V gene TRBV5-1 combines with J gene TRBJ1-1, with 9 bases fitting TRBD1. The V gene's germline CDR1 is SGHRS and CDR2 YFSETQ. V lost 0 bases and J lost 4; bases outside the gene matches: 4. This CDR3 comprises 15 residues. This chain's CDR3 is CASSLAGTGSTEAFF. For the CDR3, the DNA is TGCGCCAGCAGCTTGGCCGGGACAGGGTCCACTGAAGCTTTCTTT.